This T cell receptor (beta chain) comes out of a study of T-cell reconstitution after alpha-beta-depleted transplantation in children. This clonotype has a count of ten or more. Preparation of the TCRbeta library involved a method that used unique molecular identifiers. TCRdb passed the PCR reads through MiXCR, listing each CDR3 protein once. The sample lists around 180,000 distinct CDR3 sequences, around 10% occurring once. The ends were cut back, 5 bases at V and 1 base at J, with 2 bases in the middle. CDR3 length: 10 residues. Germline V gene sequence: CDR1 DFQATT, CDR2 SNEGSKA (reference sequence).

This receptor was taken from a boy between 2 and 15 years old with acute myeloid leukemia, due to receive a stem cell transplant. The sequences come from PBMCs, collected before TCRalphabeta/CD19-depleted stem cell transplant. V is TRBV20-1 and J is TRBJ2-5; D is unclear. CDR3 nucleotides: TGCAGTGCTTCCCAAGAGACCCAGTACTTC. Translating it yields CSASQETQYF.